The rows below give T cell receptor beta chains drawn from one sample of a study of molecular identifiers for immune sequencing clone quantification. MiXCR, applied by TCRdb to the PCR reads, yields one record per CDR3 protein. The sample lists roughly 320,000 distinct CDR3 sequences; over 20% were seen once. The sequenced sample was naive CD8+ T cells from blood, with Jurkat cell RNA spiked in. The receptors stem from a human donor in good health. Some libraries in this study had Jurkat cell RNA spiked in. Both conserved end residues are part of each CDR3. Each record gives: J gene, D gene, clone size, V gene, CDR3 protein, CDR3 DNA. D genes are given only for firm matches. Size is stated for part of the rows, as once, few or many counts, or as a class when the clone is expanded.

TRBJ2-1,-,many,TRBV7-2,CASSLSVNEQFF,TGTGCCAGCAGCTTATCAGTCAATGAGCAGTTCTTC
TRBJ2-5,TRBD1,many,TRBV7-9,CASSYEPGTGLFETQYF,TGTGCCAGCAGTTACGAACCGGGGACAGGGTTGTTTGAGACCCAGTACTTC
TRBJ2-7,-,-,TRBV7-9,CASRAEGSYEQYF,TGTGCCAGCAGGGCAGAAGGCTCGTACGAGCAGTACTTC
TRBJ1-5,TRBD1,many,TRBV14,CASSQVPRDRGSWGNQPQHF,TGTGCCAGCAGCCAAGTCCCCCGGGACAGGGGGTCTTGGGGCAATCAGCCCCAGCATTTT
TRBJ2-1,-,-,TRBV11-2,CASSLGHEQFF,TGTGCCAGCAGCTTAGGCCATGAGCAGTTCTTC
TRBJ2-7,-,-,TRBV11-3,CASSFIWARQKQYF,TGTGCCAGCAGCTTCATTTGGGCTAGACAGAAGCAGTACTTC
TRBJ2-7,-,-,TRBV27,CASSPALRLYEQYF,TGTGCCAGCAGTCCCGCCCTGCGGTTGTACGAGCAGTACTTC
TRBJ2-7,-,many,TRBV28,CASSFMGLADSSYEQYF,TGTGCCAGCAGTTTCATGGGCCTAGCTGATAGCTCCTACGAGCAGTACTTC
TRBJ2-1,-,many,TRBV11-2,CASSSYDEQFF,TGTGCCAGCAGCTCTTATGATGAGCAGTTCTTC
TRBJ2-6,-,many,TRBV15,CAVGRRSSGANVLTF,TGTGCCGTCGGACGCCGGAGCTCTGGGGCCAACGTCCTGACTTTC
TRBJ2-3,-,many,TRBV27,CASRGMRDTQYF,TGTGCCAGCAGGGGAATGAGGGATACGCAGTATTTT
TRBJ2-3,-,few,TRBV9,CASTPLGGRDTQYF,TGTGCCAGCACCCCGTTGGGGGGCCGAGATACGCAGTATTTT
TRBJ2-7,-,many,TRBV6-5,CASSYPGDEQYF,TGTGCCAGCAGTTACCCGGGGGACGAGCAGTACTTC
TRBJ2-3,-,many,TRBV28,CASSPTLGASTDTQYF,TGTGCCAGCAGTCCAACTCTAGGGGCAAGCACAGATACGCAGTATTTT
TRBJ2-7,-,-,TRBV20-1,CSARTGLNYEQYF,TGCAGTGCTAGAACAGGGCTTAACTACGAGCAGTACTTC
TRBJ2-7,TRBD1,few,TRBV4-3,CASSQDSQGAFYEQYF,TGCGCCAGCAGCCAAGATAGCCAGGGGGCTTTCTACGAGCAGTACTTC
TRBJ2-1,-,few,TRBV11-2,CASSLSLNRDGCNEQFF,TGTGCCAGCAGCTTATCCCTGAACCGGGACGGTTGCAATGAGCAGTTCTTC
TRBJ1-1,-,few,TRBV29-1,CSVEHNTEAFF,TGCAGCGTTGAGCACAACACTGAAGCTTTCTTT
TRBJ2-3,TRBD2,many,TRBV28,CASSPGTSGNIASTDTQYF,TGTGCCAGCAGCCCCGGGACTAGCGGAAATATCGCTAGCACAGATACGCAGTATTTT
TRBJ2-3,-,many,TRBV5-1,CASSLVSNTDTQYF,TGCGCCAGCAGCTTGGTGTCAAACACAGATACGCAGTATTTT
TRBJ1-1,-,-,TRBV27,CASGSLGDPEGAFF,TGTGCCAGCGGTTCTCTCGGAGATCCGGAGGGGGCTTTCTTT
TRBJ2-3,TRBD1,-,TRBV19,CASSIGQGVSTDTQYF,TGTGCCAGTAGTATCGGGCAGGGGGTAAGCACAGATACGCAGTATTTT
TRBJ2-1,TRBD2,few,TRBV7-6,CASTPGLAPNEQFF,TGTGCCAGCACCCCGGGACTAGCTCCAAATGAGCAGTTCTTC
TRBJ2-7,-,many,TRBV6-1,CASSYAQAVYEQYF,TGTGCCAGCAGTTATGCCCAGGCTGTCTACGAGCAGTACTTC
TRBJ1-5,TRBD1,few,TRBV19,CASSIDRGAQPQHF,TGTGCCAGTAGTATCGACAGGGGGGCCCAGCCCCAGCATTTT
TRBJ2-1,-,once,TRBV29-1,CSVDSHGEQFF,TGCAGCGTTGATTCTCACGGTGAGCAGTTCTTC
TRBJ1-1,-,many,TRBV12-3/TRBV12-4,CASSSGTVGTEAFF,TGTGCCAGCAGTTCCGGGACGGTGGGGACTGAAGCTTTCTTT
TRBJ1-2,TRBD1,many,TRBV18,CASSPSPGQVFGYTF,TGTGCCAGCTCACCGTCGCCGGGACAGGTTTTTGGCTACACCTTC
TRBJ1-5,TRBD1,many,TRBV7-2,CASSLTTGSNQPQHF,TGTGCCAGCAGCTTAACGACAGGGAGCAATCAGCCCCAGCATTTT
TRBJ1-4,-,many,TRBV3-1,CASRSRSNEKLFF,TGTGCCAGCAGATCACGTTCTAATGAAAAACTGTTTTTT
TRBJ2-6,-,-,TRBV12-3/TRBV12-4,CASSPSGTGANVLTF,TGTGCCAGCAGTCCCTCCGGAACTGGGGCCAACGTCCTGACTTTC
TRBJ2-7,-,many,TRBV7-3,CASSPGAYYEQYF,TGTGCCAGCAGTCCCGGGGCGTACTACGAGCAGTACTTC
TRBJ2-3,TRBD2,few,TRBV10-3,CAISDPDLAGGVTSTDTQYF,TGTGCCATCAGTGACCCTGATCTAGCGGGAGGGGTAACTTCCACAGATACGCAGTATTTT
TRBJ2-3,-,many,TRBV4-1,CASSPVTASTQYF,TGCGCCAGCAGCCCAGTGACAGCTTCTACGCAGTATTTT
TRBJ1-4,-,many,TRBV12-3/TRBV12-4,CASSFRDGINEKLFF,TGTGCCAGCAGTTTCCGGGACGGTATTAATGAAAAACTGTTTTTT
TRBJ2-5,-,many,TRBV2,CASSGPDALGETQYF,TGTGCCAGCAGTGGGCCCGACGCACTAGGAGAGACCCAGTACTTC
TRBJ1-1,-,many,TRBV7-9,CASSPNGAYTEAFF,TGTGCCAGCAGCCCCAACGGGGCGTACACTGAAGCTTTCTTT
TRBJ1-5,-,few,TRBV18,CASSPSGPGSNQPQHF,TGTGCCAGCTCACCATCCGGGCCGGGAAGCAATCAGCCCCAGCATTTT
TRBJ2-7,-,-,TRBV5-3,CASRGIGETEQYF,TGTGCCAGCAGGGGTATCGGGGAAACCGAGCAGTACTTC
TRBJ1-3,-,many,TRBV7-6,CASSLASSGNTIYF,TGTGCCAGCAGCTTAGCAAGCTCTGGAAACACCATATATTTT
TRBJ2-7,-,many,TRBV29-1,CSVGGTDSYEQYF,TGCAGCGTCGGCGGGACAGACTCCTACGAGCAGTACTTC
TRBJ1-2,-,many,TRBV18,CASSPSGSNYGYTF,TGTGCCAGCTCACCGTCCGGCAGCAACTATGGCTACACCTTC
TRBJ2-7,-,-,TRBV21-1,CASSKNAGVKEQYF,TGTGCCAGCAGCAAAAACGCCGGGGTTAAGGAGCAGTACTTC
TRBJ2-3,TRBD2,many,TRBV29-1,CRISGGAWGSTDTQYF,TGCAGAATAAGCGGGGGGGCATGGGGTAGCACAGATACGCAGTATTTT
TRBJ2-3,-,few,TRBV12-3/TRBV12-4,CASSPQAGQSPDTQYF,TGTGCCAGCAGCCCCCAAGCTGGTCAGTCCCCAGATACGCAGTATTTT
TRBJ1-1,-,many,TRBV7-2,CASSLRTDPPVSEAFF,TGTGCCAGCAGCTTAAGAACGGACCCCCCCGTCTCTGAAGCTTTCTTT